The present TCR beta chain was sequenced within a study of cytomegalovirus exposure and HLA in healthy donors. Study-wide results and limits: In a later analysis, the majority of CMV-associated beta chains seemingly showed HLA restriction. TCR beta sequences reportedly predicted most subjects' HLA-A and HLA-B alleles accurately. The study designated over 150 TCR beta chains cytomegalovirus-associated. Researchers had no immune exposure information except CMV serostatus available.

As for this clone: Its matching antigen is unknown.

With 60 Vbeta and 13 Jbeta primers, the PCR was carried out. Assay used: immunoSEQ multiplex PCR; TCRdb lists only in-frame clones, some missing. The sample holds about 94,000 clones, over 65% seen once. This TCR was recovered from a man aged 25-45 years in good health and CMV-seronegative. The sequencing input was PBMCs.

This chain's CDR3 is CASSPGLGETQYF. In nucleotides, the CDR3 is TGTGCCAGCAGCCCTGGACTAGGAGAGACCCAGTACTTC. The genes are TRBV6-5 and TRBJ2-5; 7 bases match TRBD2. Trimming removed 6 bases from V and 4 bases from J; junction bases left unmatched: 5. The germline gives CDR1 MNHEY, CDR2 SVGAGI. The CDR3 loop spans 13 amino acids.